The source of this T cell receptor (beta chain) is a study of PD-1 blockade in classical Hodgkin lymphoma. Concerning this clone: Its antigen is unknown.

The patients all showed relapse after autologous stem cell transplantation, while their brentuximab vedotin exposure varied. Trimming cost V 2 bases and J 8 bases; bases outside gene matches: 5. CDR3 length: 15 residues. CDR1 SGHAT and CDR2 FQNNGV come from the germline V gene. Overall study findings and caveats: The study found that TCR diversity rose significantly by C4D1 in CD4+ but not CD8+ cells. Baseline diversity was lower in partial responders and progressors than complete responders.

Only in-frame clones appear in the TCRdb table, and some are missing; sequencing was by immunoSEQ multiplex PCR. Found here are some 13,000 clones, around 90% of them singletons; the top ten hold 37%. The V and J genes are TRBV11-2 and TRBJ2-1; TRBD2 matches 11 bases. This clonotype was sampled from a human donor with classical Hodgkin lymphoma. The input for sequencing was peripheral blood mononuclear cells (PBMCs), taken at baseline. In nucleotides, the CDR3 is TGTGCCAGCAGCTTACGCACTAGCGGGAGCGATGAGCAGTTCTTC. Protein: CASSLRTSGSDEQFF. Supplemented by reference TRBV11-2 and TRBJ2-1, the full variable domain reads EAGVAQSPRYKIIEKRQSVAFWCNPISGHATLYWYQQILGQGPKLLIQFQNNGVVDDSQLPKDRFSAERLKGVDSTLKIQPAKLEDSAVYLCASSLRTSGSDEQFFGPGTRLTVL.